The sequence of this TCR beta chain was determined in a study of T-cell reconstitution after alpha-beta-depleted transplantation in children. Study observations and caveats: Approximately two months post-transplant, alpha-beta T cells reportedly originated from several hundred expanded graft clones. From surviving recipient T cells and thymic progenitors came the high day-60 TCRbeta diversity observed in some patients. T cells produced anew were the main source of T-cell counts and diversity one year after transplant.

Preparing the TCRbeta library involved the use of unique molecular identifiers. TCRdb processed the PCR reads anew with MiXCR; each CDR3 protein has one entry. Seen here are almost 500,000 distinct CDR3 sequences, roughly 10% observed once, and the top ten hold 2%. Germline V gene data show CDR1 as DFQATT and CDR2 as SNEGSKA (reference sequence). The CDR3 has 15 residues. Between the trimmed V and J ends, which lost 2 bases and 2 bases, there was a span of 16 bases. This clonotype was counted ten times or more. The antigen is undetermined. The clonotype comes from a child aged 2-15 years with inherited bone marrow failure, due to receive a stem cell transplant. The input for sequencing was PBMCs, taken before TCRalphabeta/CD19-depleted stem cell transplant. The V gene is TRBV20-1, the J gene TRBJ2-7; the D is unclear. As DNA, the CDR3 is TGCAGTGCTAGACTTTTTTCACTTCCCACCTACGAGCAGTACTTC. It specifies CSARLFSLPTYEQYF.